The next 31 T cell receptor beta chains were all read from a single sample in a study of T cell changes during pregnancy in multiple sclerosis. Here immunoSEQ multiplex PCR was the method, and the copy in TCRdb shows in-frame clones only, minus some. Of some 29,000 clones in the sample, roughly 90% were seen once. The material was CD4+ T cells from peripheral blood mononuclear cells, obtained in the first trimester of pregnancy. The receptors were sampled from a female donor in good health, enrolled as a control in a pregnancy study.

The CDR3 protein is CASSATTGGINQPQHF. The CDR3 coding sequence is TGCGCCAGCAGTGCCACGACAGGGGGCATCAATCAGCCCCAGCATTTT. V and J are TRBV10-2 and TRBJ1-5; 10 bases fit TRBD1. CDR3 length: 16 residues. Germline V gene data show CDR1 as WSHSY and CDR2 as SAAADI. Germline trimming cut 4 bases from V and 3 bases from J; bases unmatched to any gene: 6.

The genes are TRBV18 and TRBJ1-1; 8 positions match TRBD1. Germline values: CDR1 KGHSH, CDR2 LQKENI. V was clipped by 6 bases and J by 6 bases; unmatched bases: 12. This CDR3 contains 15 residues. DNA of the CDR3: TGTGCCAGCTCCCAAAACAGGGGGAAGGACGCTGAAGCTTTCTTT. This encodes CASSQNRGKDAEAFF.

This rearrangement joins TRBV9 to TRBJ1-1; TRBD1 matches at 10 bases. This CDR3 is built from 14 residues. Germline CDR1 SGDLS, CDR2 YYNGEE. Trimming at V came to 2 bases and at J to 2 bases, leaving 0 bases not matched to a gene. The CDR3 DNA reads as TGTGCCAGCAGCGTGACAGGGGGCAACACTGAAGCTTTCTTT. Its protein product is CASSVTGGNTEAFF.

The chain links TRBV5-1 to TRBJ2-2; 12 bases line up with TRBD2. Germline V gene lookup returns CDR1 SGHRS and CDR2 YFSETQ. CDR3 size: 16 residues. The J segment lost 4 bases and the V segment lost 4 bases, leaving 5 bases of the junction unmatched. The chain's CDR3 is CASSRTSGGSTGELFF. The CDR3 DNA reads TGCGCCAGCAGCAGAACTAGCGGGGGGAGCACCGGGGAGCTGTTTTTT.

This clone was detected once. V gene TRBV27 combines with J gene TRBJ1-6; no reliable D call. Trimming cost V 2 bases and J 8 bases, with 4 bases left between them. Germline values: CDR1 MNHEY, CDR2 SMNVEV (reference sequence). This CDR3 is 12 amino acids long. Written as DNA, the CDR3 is TGTGCCAGCAGTTTACGCGATTCACCCCTCCACTTT. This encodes CASSLRDSPLHF.

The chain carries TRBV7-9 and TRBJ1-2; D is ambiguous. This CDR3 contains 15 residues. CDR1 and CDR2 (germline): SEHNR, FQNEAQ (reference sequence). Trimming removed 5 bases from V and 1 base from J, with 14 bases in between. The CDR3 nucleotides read TGTGCCAGCAGCCACGAAGTTAACTTTAACTATGGCTACACCTTC. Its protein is CASSHEVNFNYGYTF.

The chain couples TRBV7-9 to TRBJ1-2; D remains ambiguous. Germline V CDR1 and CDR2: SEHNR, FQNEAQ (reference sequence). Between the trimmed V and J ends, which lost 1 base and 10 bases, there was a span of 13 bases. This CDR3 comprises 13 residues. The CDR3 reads CASSLVPGPDYTF. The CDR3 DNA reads TGTGCCAGCAGCTTAGTTCCGGGTCCGGACTACACCTTC. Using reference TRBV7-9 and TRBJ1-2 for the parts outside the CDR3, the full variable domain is DTGVSQNPRHKITKRGQNVTFRCDPISEHNRLYWYRQTLGQGPEFLTYFQNEAQLEKSRLLSDRFSAERPKGSFSTLEIQRTEQGDSAMYLCASSLVPGPDYTFGSGTRLTVV.

The CDR3 reads CASSLALAASYNEQFF. CDR3 nucleotides: TGTGCCAGCAGCTTAGCGTTGGCGGCGTCCTACAATGAGCAGTTCTTC. The chain combines TRBV7-9 with TRBJ2-1; D gene uncertain. Trimming removed 0 bases from V and 1 base from J, with 10 bases in between. Germline V gene sequence: CDR1 SEHNR, CDR2 FQNEAQ (reference sequence). The CDR3 consists of 16 residues.

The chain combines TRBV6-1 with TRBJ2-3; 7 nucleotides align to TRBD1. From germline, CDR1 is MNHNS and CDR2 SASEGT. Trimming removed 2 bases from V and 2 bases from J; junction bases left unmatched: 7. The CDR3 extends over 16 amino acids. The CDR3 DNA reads TGTGCCAGCAGTGAACTGGGGGACAGCTTCACAGATACGCAGTATTTT. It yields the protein CASSELGDSFTDTQYF.

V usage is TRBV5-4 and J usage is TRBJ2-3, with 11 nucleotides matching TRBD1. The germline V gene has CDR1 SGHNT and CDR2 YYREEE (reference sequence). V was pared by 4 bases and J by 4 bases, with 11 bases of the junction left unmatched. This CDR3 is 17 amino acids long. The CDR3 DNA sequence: TGTGCCAGCAGCCTCAAAGGACAGGGGGCGTTCTCAGATACGCAGTATTTT. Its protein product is CASSLKGQGAFSDTQYF.

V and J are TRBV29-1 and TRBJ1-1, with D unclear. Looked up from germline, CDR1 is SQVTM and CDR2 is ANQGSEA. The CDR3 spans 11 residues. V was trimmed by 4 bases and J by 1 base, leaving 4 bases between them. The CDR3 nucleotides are TGCAGCGTTGCTACGAACACTGAAGCTTTCTTT. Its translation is CSVATNTEAFF.

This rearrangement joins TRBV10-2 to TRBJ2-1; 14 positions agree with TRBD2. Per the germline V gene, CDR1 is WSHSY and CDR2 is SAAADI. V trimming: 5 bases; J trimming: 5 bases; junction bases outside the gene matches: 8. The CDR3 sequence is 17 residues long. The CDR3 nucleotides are TGCGCCAGCAGTCACCCGGGACTAGCGGGGGCAAACAATGAGCAGTTCTTC. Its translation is CASSHPGLAGANNEQFF.

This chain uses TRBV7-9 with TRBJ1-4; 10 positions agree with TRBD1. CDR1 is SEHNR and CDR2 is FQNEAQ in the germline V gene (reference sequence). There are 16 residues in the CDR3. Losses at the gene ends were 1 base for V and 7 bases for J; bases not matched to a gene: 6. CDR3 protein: CASSLELGQGSEKLFF. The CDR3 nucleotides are TGTGCCAGCAGCTTAGAGTTGGGACAGGGGTCTGAAAAACTGTTTTTT.

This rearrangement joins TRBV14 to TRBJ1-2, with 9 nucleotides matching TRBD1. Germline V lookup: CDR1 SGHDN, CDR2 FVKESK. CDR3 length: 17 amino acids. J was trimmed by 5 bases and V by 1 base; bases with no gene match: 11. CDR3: CASSQGGTGLTVYGYTF. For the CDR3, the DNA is TGTGCCAGCAGCCAAGGCGGGACAGGGCTCACCGTTTATGGCTACACCTTC. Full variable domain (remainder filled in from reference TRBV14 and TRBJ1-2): EAGVTQFPSHSVIEKGQTVTLRCDPISGHDNLYWYRRVMGKEIKFLLHFVKESKQDESGMPNNRFLAERTGGTYSTLKVQPAELEDSGVYFCASSQGGTGLTVYGYTFGSGTRLTVV.

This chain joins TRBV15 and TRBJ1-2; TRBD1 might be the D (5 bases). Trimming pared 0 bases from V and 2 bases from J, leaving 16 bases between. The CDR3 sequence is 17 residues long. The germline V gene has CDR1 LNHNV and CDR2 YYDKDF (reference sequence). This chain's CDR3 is CATSRDQGVRQNYGYTF. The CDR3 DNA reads TGTGCCACCAGCAGAGATCAGGGCGTCAGACAGAACTATGGCTACACCTTC.

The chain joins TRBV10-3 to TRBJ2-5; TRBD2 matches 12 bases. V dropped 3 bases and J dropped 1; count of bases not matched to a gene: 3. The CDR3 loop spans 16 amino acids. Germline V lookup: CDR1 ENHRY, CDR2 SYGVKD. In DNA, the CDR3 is TGTGCCATCAGTGATTCGACTAGCGGGAGCCAAGAGACCCAGTACTTC. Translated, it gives CAISDSTSGSQETQYF.

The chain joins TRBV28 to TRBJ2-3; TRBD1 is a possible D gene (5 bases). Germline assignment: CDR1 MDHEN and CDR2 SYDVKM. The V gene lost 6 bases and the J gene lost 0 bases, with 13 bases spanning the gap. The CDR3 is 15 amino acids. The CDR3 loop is CASRTAGASTDTQYF. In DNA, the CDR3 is TGTGCCAGCAGGACAGCTGGGGCTAGCACAGATACGCAGTATTTT.

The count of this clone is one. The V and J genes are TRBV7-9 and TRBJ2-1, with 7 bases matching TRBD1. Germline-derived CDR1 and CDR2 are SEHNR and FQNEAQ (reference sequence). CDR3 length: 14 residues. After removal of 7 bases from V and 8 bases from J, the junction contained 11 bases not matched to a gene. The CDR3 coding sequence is TGTGCCAGCACCCAATATACAGGGGTTTATGAGCAGTTCTTC. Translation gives CASTQYTGVYEQFF.

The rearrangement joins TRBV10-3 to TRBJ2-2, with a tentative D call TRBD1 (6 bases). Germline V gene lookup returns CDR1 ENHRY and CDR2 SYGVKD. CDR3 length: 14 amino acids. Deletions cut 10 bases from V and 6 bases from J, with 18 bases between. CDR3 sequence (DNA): TGTGCCACCGGCTCCGGGACAACGTCCGGGGAGCTGTTTTTT. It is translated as CATGSGTTSGELFF.

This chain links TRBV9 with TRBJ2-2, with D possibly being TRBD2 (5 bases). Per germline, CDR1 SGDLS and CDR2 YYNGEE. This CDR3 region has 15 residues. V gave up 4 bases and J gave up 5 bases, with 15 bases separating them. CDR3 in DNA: TGTGCCAGCAGCATTGGTCCTACGGGGACCGGGGAGCTGTTTTTT. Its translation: CASSIGPTGTGELFF.

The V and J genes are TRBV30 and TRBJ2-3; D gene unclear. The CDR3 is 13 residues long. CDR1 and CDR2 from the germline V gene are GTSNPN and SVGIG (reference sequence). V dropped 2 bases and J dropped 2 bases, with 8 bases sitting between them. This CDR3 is CAWSLADTDTQYF. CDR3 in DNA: TGTGCCTGGAGTTTGGCGGACACAGATACGCAGTATTTT.

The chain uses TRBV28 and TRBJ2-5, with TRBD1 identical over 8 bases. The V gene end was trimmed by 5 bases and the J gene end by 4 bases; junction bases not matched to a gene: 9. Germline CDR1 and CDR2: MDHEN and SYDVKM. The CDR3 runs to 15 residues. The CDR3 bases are TGTGCCAGCAGTACCCCGACAGGGGATGGAGAGACCCAGTACTTC. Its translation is CASSTPTGDGETQYF.

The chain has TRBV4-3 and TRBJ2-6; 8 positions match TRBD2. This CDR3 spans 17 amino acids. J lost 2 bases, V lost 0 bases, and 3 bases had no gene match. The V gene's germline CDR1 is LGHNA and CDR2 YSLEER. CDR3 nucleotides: TGCGCCAGCAGCCAAGAAGGAGCGGGAGCTGGGGCCAACGTCCTGACTTTC. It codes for CASSQEGAGAGANVLTF.

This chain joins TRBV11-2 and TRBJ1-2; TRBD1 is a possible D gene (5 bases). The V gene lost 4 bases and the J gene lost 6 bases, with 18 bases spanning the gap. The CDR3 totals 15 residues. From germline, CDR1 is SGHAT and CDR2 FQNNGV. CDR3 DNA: TGTGCCAGCAGCTCCCTAAAGACGTCGGGGGATGGCTACACCTTC. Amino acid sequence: CASSSLKTSGDGYTF.

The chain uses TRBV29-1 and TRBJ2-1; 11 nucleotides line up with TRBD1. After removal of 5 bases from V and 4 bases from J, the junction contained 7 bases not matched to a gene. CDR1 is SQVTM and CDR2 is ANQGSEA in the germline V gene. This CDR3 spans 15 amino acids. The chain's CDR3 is CSVPRTGGLYNEQFF. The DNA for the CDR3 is TGCAGCGTTCCCCGGACAGGGGGCCTATACAATGAGCAGTTCTTC.

The CDR3 loop reads CATRGPGTDTQYF. The CDR3 DNA reads as TGTGCCACGCGGGGGCCCGGCACAGATACGCAGTATTTT. The chain is built from TRBV28 and TRBJ2-3; D may be TRBD2 (7 bases). This CDR3 region has 13 residues. V was trimmed by 10 bases and J by 1 base, leaving 12 bases between them. CDR1 is MDHEN, CDR2 SYDVKM, per germline.

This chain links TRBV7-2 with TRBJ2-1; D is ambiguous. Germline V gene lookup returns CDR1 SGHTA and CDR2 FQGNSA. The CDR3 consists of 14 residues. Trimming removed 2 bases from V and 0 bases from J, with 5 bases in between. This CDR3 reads CASSLISSYNEQFF. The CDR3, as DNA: TGTGCCAGCAGCTTAATATCCTCCTACAATGAGCAGTTCTTC.

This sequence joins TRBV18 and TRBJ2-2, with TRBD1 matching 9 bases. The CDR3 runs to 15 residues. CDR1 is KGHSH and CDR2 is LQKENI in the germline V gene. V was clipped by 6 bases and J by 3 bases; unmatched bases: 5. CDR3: CASSSGTGHTGELFF. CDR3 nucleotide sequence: TGTGCCAGCTCGTCCGGGACAGGGCACACCGGGGAGCTGTTTTTT.

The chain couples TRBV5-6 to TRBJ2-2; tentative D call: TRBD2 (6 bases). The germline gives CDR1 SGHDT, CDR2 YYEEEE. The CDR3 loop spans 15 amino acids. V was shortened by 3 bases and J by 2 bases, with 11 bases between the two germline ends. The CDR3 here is CASSWGLPNTGELFF. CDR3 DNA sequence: TGTGCCAGCAGCTGGGGACTGCCAAACACCGGGGAGCTGTTTTTT.

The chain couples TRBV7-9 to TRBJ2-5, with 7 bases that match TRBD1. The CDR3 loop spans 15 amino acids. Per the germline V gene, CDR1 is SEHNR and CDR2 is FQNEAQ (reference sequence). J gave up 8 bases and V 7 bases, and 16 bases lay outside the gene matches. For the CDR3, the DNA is TGTGCCAGCACCCCGTTGCTAGGGGGCCTGGATACCCAGTACTTC. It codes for CASTPLLGGLDTQYF.

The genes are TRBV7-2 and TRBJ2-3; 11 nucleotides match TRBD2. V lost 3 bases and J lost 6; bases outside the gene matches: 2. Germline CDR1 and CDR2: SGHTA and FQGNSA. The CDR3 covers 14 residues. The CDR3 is CASSLTSGKDTQYF. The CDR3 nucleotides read TGTGCCAGCAGCTTGACTAGCGGGAAGGATACGCAGTATTTT.